This T cell receptor beta chain was documented in a study of CD8 T cells in ankylosing spondylitis. A few counts support this clonotype. Its antigen is unknown. TCRdb called the 5' RACE reads again in MiXCR, with one record for every CDR3 protein. Counted here are some 300,000 distinct CDR3 sequences, about 20% occurring once; the ten biggest clones make up roughly 3.6%. General study points: Characteristic of ankylosing spondylitis blood, it appeared, was a TCR beta motif comprising several highly homologous variants. Earlier studies detected some motif variants in reactive arthritis synovial fluid and blood. Clones linked to disease were reported to show significant enrichment in matched ankylosing spondylitis synovial fluid. Researchers report that disease-linked clones proved CD8+ and relatively rare in peripheral blood.

V shed 4 bases and J 8 bases; nucleotides not matched to a gene: 8. Germline V CDR1 and CDR2: DFQATT, SNEGSKA (reference sequence). The CDR3 is 14 amino acids. V gene TRBV20-1 combines with J gene TRBJ2-1, with 10 positions matching TRBD1. The sequenced sample was blood, either unsorted or a sorted T cell fraction (not recorded which). The clonotype originates from a female donor with ankylosing spondylitis or in good health (not recorded which). CDR3 sequence (DNA): TGCAGTGCTACCCGACAGGGGGCGTTGGATGAGCAGTTCTTC. This gives the protein CSATRQGALDEQFF.